The present T cell receptor beta chain was sequenced within a study of shared clonotypes between healthy human individuals. Study as a whole: Contributing individuals were a couple of females and three males aged 18 to 49. Broader study findings: The study generally estimated greater richness for naive than memory subsets. When compared with the clonotypes that were shared by all four sorted-subset donors, the non-shared clonotypes turned out to have lower generation probabilities.

Sequencing used immunoSEQ multiplex PCR; TCRdb keeps in-frame clones, though not all of them. The sample includes 2 million to 2.5 million clones, around 90% seen only once; the top ten take 0.3% to 0.4%. As to this clone: Its specificity is not known.

The CDR3 runs 14 residues. Trimming removed 2 bases from V and 5 bases from J, with 13 bases in between. Germline V gives CDR1 MNHNS, CDR2 SASEGT. V gene TRBV6-1 combines with J gene TRBJ2-7; D call uncertain. The sequenced sample consisted of naive CD4+ T cells from PBMCs. Subset meaning: CD45RA+ positively selected. This receptor was obtained from a man between 18 and 35 years old in good health. Some clones in this sample may be carry-over from other donors' samples. CDR3 DNA: TGTGCCAGCAGTGAAACGCAGGCCCCCCACGAGCAGTACTTC. Protein sequence: CASSETQAPHEQYF.